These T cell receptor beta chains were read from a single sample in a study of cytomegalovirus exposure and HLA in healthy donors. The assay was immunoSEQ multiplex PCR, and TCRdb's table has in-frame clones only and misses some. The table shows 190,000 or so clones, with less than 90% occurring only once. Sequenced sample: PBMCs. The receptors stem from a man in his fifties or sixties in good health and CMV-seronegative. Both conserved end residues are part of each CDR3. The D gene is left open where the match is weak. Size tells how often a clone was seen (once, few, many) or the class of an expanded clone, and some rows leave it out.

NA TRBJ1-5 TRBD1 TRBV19 TGTGCCAGTAGTATCGGACAGGGGGTATCTCAGCCCCAGCATTTT CASSIGQGVSQPQHF
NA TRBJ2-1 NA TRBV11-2 TGTGCCAGCACCTTAAGGGTGCCGGGACAATCCTATGAGCAGTTCTTC CASTLRVPGQSYEQFF
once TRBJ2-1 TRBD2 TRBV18 TGTGCCAGCTCACCACTAGCGGGCAATGAGCAGTTCTTC CASSPLAGNEQFF
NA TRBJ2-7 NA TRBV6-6 TGTGCCAGCAGCCACGGGACTCAACCTTCCTACGAGCAGTACTTC CASSHGTQPSYEQYF
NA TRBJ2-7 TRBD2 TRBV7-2 TGTGCCAGCAGACCGCGGACTAGCGGCTCCTACGAGCAGTACTTC CASRPRTSGSYEQYF
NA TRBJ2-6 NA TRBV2 TGTGCCAGCGGCGGCGACTCTGGGGCCAACGTCCTGACTTTC CASGGDSGANVLTF
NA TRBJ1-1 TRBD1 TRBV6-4 TGTGCCAGCAGTGTCCCCTTACAGGGGAAGGGGACTGAAGCTTTCTTT CASSVPLQGKGTEAFF
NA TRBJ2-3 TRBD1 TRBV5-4 TGTGCCAGCAGCCCAGGGGGCTCGACACCAGATACGCAGTATTTT CASSPGGSTPDTQYF
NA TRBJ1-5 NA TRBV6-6 TGTGCCAGCAGTTTTAGCCTCAATCAGCCCCAGCATTTT CASSFSLNQPQHF
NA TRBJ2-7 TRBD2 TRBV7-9 TGTGCCAGCAGATTAGCGGGGGGGAGCTCCTACGAGCAGTACTTC CASRLAGGSSYEQYF
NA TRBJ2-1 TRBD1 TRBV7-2 TGTGCCAGCAGTCGGGACAGCTTCGGGTTGCGGTTCTTC CASSRDSFGLRFF
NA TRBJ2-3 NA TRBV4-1 TGCGCCAGCAGCCCTCCGACTAGTTCAGATACGCAGTATTTT CASSPPTSSDTQYF
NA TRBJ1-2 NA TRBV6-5 TGTGCCAGCAGTTACGACAGGAACTATGGCTACACCTTC CASSYDRNYGYTF
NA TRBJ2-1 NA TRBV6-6 TGTGCCAGCAGTTACGAAGCAGGGAACAATGAGCAGTTCTTC CASSYEAGNNEQFF
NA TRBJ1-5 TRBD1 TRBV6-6 TGTGCCAGCAGTTACGAACTAGGCAGGGGGTCTGAGCCCCAGCATTTT CASSYELGRGSEPQHF
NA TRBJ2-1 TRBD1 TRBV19 TGTGCCAGTAGTAACAGGGGAGAGCAGTTCTTC CASSNRGEQFF
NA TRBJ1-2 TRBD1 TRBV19 TGTGCCAGTAGTATAGGTCCCGGGACAGGGGAAATAGTACAAGGCTACACCTTC CASSIGPGTGEIVQGYTF
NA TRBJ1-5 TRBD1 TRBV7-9 TGTGCCAGCAGCAAAGGGACAGGGGGTAATCAGCCCCAGCATTTT CASSKGTGGNQPQHF
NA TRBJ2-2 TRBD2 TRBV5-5 TGTGCCAGCAGTCCGGCCGGGAATTGGCTAGCGGGAGTTACCGGGGAGCTGTTTTTT CASSPAGNWLAGVTGELFF
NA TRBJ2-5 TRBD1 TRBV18 TGTGCCAGCTCGCCCTGGACAGGGTGGTTGGAGACCCAGTACTTC CASSPWTGWLETQYF
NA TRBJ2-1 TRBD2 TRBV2 TGTGCCAGCAGCGATACCGGGACTAGCTGGGGGGGTAATGAGCAGTTCTTC CASSDTGTSWGGNEQFF
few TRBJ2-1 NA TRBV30 TGTGCCTGGAGAAGTATCTGGGGGCTAGCGGACTACAATGAGCAGTTCTTC CAWRSIWGLADYNEQFF
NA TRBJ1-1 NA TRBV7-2 TGTGCCAGCAGCTTAGGCCGGTCAGAAGCTTTCTTT CASSLGRSEAFF
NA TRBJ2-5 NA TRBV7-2 TGTGCCAGCAGCTTCTCTACAGGGGCGCGGGGAGAGACCCAGTACTTC CASSFSTGARGETQYF
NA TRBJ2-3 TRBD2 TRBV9 TGTGCCAGCAGCGTAGGTGGTAGCGGGAGCCCAGATACGCAGTATTTT CASSVGGSGSPDTQYF
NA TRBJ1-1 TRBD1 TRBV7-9 TGTTCCAGCAGCTTCGGGACAGGCACTGAAGCTTTCTTT CSSSFGTGTEAFF
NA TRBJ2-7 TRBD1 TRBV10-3 TGTGCCATCAGTGAGGCCGGGACAGCTTCCTACGAGCAGTACTTC CAISEAGTASYEQYF
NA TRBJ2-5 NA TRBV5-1 TGCGCCAGCAGCGGCCGGGGAAACGGAGAGACCCAGTACTTC CASSGRGNGETQYF
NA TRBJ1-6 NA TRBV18 TGTGCCAGCTCACCAATATCAGGGGATGATTCACCCCTCCACTTT CASSPISGDDSPLHF
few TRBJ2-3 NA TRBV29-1 TGCAGCGTTGAAGGGGGCCAGTCCACAGATACGCAGTATTTT CSVEGGQSTDTQYF
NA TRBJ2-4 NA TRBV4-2 TGTGCCAGCAGCCAAGATATAGGTGGGCCCGAAAACATTCAGTACTTC CASSQDIGGPENIQYF
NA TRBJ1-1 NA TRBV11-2 TGTGCCAGCAGCTTAGCACACGTTAACACTGAAGCTTTCTTT CASSLAHVNTEAFF
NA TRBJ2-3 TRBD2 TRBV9 TGTGCCAGCAGCCCTAGGACTAGTGGGGGATCAGATACGCAGTATTTT CASSPRTSGGSDTQYF
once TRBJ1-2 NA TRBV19 TGTGCCAGTAGTGCCACGGTGGGGGGGGTTAATCACTATGGCTACACCTTC CASSATVGGVNHYGYTF
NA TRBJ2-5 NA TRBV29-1 TGCAGCGTTGAGAGGGTAGGAGAGACCCAGTACTTC CSVERVGETQYF
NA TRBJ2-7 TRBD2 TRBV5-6 TGTGCCAGCAGCTTGGTCGGGACTAGCCGTAGTTGGGAGCAGTACTTC CASSLVGTSRSWEQYF
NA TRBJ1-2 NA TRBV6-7 TGTGCCAGCAGTTCGGACAGACCAGGTATCTATGGCTACACCTTC CASSSDRPGIYGYTF
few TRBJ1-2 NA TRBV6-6 TGTGCCAGCAGTTCGACCGGGAAAATGGGCTACACCTTC CASSSTGKMGYTF
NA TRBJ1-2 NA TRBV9 TGTGCCAGCAGCGTAGTCCCAGGGCATGGCTACACCTTC CASSVVPGHGYTF
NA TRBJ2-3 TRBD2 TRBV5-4 TGTGCCAGCAGCTCGGGACTAGCGGATCCAGATACGCAGTATTTT CASSSGLADPDTQYF
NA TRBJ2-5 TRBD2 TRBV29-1 TGCAGCGTCCGGGATAGCGGGGGATATCAAGAGACCCAGTACTTC CSVRDSGGYQETQYF
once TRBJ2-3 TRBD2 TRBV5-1 TGCGCCAGCAGCTTGGCCACTAGCGGGGGCACAGATACGCAGTATTTT CASSLATSGGTDTQYF
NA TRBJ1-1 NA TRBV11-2 TGTGCCAGCGGAGAACAGGGAAACACTGAAGCTTTCTTT CASGEQGNTEAFF
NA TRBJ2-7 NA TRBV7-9 TGTTCCAGCAGCTTAGTCGCAGGGCGCTCCTACGAGCAGTACTTC CSSSLVAGRSYEQYF